Presented here are 28 T cell receptor beta chains from one specimen sequenced in a study of OX40 agonist ivuxolimab in advanced cancers. TCRdb keeps only in-frame clones here, not all; method: immunoSEQ multiplex PCR. Of roughly 100,000 clones listed, around 90% are singletons. Material: CD4+ or CD8+ T cells sorted from blood, obtained in a trial of the OX40 agonist ivuxolimab. The source of these receptors is an adult with an advanced solid tumor such as melanoma, head and neck, liver or kidney cancer.

The DNA for the CDR3 is TGTGCCAGCAGCGTAGACAGCGGGAGTTACAATGAGCAGTTCTTC. Its translation is CASSVDSGSYNEQFF. The rearrangement uses TRBV9 and TRBJ2-1; TRBD2 aligns across 8 bases. V lost 0 bases and J lost 4; bases outside the gene matches: 3. This CDR3 contains 15 residues. Germline lookup yields CDR1 SGDLS and CDR2 YYNGEE.

The chain uses TRBV5-5 and TRBJ2-2; D remains unclear. The CDR3 has 15 residues. In germline, CDR1 is SGHKS, CDR2 YYEKEE (reference sequence). The germline V and J ends were trimmed by 0 bases and 4 bases, with 10 bases remaining between them. As DNA, the CDR3 is TGTGCCAGCAGCTTGGTTGGTTACAGCACCGGGGAGCTGTTTTTT. It yields the protein CASSLVGYSTGELFF.

This rearrangement joins TRBV7-9 to TRBJ2-1, with TRBD2 as a possible D gene (6 bases). Trimming pared 5 bases from V and 7 bases from J, leaving 15 bases between. CDR3 size: 14 residues. Germline V gives CDR1 SEHNR, CDR2 FQNEAQ (reference sequence). DNA of the CDR3: TGTGCCAGCAGCCCTGAGACTAGGGCAAATGAGCAGTTCTTC. Translation: CASSPETRANEQFF. Complete variable domain (other parts from reference TRBV7-9 and TRBJ2-1): DTGVSQNPRHKITKRGQNVTFRCDPISEHNRLYWYRQTLGQGPEFLTYFQNEAQLEKSRLLSDRFSAERPKGSFSTLEIQRTEQGDSAMYLCASSPETRANEQFFGPGTRLTVL.

The chain employs TRBV20-1 and TRBJ1-2; no clear D. CDR1 and CDR2 from the germline V gene are DFQATT and SNEGSKA (reference sequence). Deletions cut 8 bases from V and 8 bases from J, with 12 bases between. The CDR3 runs to 10 residues. The CDR3 spells CSSGERGYTF. In DNA, the CDR3 is TGCAGTAGCGGCGAAAGGGGCTACACCTTC.

The chain couples TRBV5-1 to TRBJ2-7, with D hard to call. The CDR3 covers 11 residues. The V and J ends lost 6 bases and 5 bases respectively, with 9 bases between them. Germline CDR1 and CDR2: SGHRS and YFSETQ. The CDR3 region has the DNA TGCGCCAGCACCAAGAACGACGAGCAGTACTTC. Amino acid sequence: CASTKNDEQYF.

This chain links TRBV19 with TRBJ2-2; TRBD2 matches 7 bases. With 4 bases clipped from V and 1 base from J, the junction kept 3 bases outside the gene matches. Looked up from germline, CDR1 is LNHDA and CDR2 is SQIVND (reference sequence). The CDR3 is 15 amino acids. CDR3 DNA: TGTGCCAGTAGTAGGGAGGGTGGGAACACCGGGGAGCTGTTTTTT. Translation gives CASSREGGNTGELFF.

This clone was seen ten or more times. The identical CDR3 is also encoded by other nucleotide sequences in the sample. The rearrangement links TRBV18 to TRBJ1-2, with TRBD1 as a possible D gene (5 bases). Germline V gene data show CDR1 as KGHSH and CDR2 as LQKENI. The CDR3 runs 12 residues. V was pared by 4 bases and J by 3 bases, with 6 bases between. CDR3 DNA sequence: TGTGCCAGCTCACTACAGGACTATGGCTACACCTTC. It is translated as CASSLQDYGYTF.

V is TRBV18 and J is TRBJ1-3, with unresolved D. V was shortened by 1 base and J by 4 bases, with 14 bases between the two germline ends. The CDR3 length is 16 residues. Germline CDR1 and CDR2: KGHSH and LQKENI. The CDR3 protein is CASSPQELHGGNTIYF. Written as DNA, the CDR3 is TGTGCCAGCTCACCACAGGAACTTCACGGGGGAAACACCATATATTTT.

The chain employs TRBV15 and TRBJ2-1, with a possible D match to TRBD2 (5 bases). The V gene's germline CDR1 is LNHNV and CDR2 YYDKDF (reference sequence). Trimming took off 3 bases at V and 7 bases at J, with 19 bases between the two ends. This CDR3 region has 16 residues. Here the CDR3 reads CATSRGGSPSLNEQFF. CDR3 DNA sequence: TGTGCCACCAGCAGGGGTGGGAGCCCCTCTTTAAATGAGCAGTTCTTC.

This clone has only a few counts. This chain links TRBV6-1 with TRBJ1-4, with D unclear. The germline CDR1 and CDR2 sequences are MNHNS and SASEGT. The CDR3 totals 11 residues. The V gene lost 4 bases and the J gene lost 5 bases, with 2 bases spanning the gap. CDR3 nucleotides: TGTGCCAGCAGTGTAAATGAAAAACTGTTTTTT. It codes for CASSVNEKLFF.

The chain combines TRBV5-6 with TRBJ2-5, with TRBD1 matching 9 bases. Per the germline V gene, CDR1 is SGHDT and CDR2 is YYEEEE. J was trimmed by 7 bases and V by 3 bases; bases with no gene match: 7. The CDR3 is 14 residues long. CDR3 nucleotide sequence: TGTGCCAGCAGCTACGACAGGGGGAGGGCGACCCAGTACTTC. This translates into CASSYDRGRATQYF.

The chain is built from TRBV11-2 and TRBJ1-2; D uncertain. CDR1 is SGHAT, CDR2 FQNNGV, per germline. This CDR3 comprises 18 residues. V was pared by 3 bases and J by 5 bases, with 25 bases between. CDR3 region: CASSFHSFKRVDTYGYTF. The CDR3 coding sequence is TGTGCCAGCAGCTTCCATTCCTTTAAGAGGGTAGACACGTATGGCTACACCTTC. Full variable domain (missing parts from reference TRBV11-2 and TRBJ1-2): EAGVAQSPRYKIIEKRQSVAFWCNPISGHATLYWYQQILGQGPKLLIQFQNNGVVDDSQLPKDRFSAERLKGVDSTLKIQPAKLEDSAVYLCASSFHSFKRVDTYGYTFGSGTRLTVV.

The gene calls are TRBV27 and TRBJ2-3; 10 nucleotides line up with TRBD1. Unmatched junction bases numbered 7, after V lost 6 bases and J lost 1 base. This CDR3 contains 16 residues. CDR1 and CDR2 from the germline V gene are MNHEY and SMNVEV (reference sequence). The CDR3, as DNA: TGTGCCAGCAGGGGACAGGGGACCCCTGGCACAGATACGCAGTATTTT. Encoded protein: CASRGQGTPGTDTQYF.

The chain has TRBV10-2 and TRBJ1-2; maybe TRBD1 (6 bases). Germline CDR1 reads WSHSY; CDR2 reads SAAADI. There are 12 residues in the CDR3. V was pared by 10 bases and J by 3 bases, with 12 bases between. The CDR3 nucleotides are TGCGCCACCACGGACAGCCACTATGGCTACACCTTC. This gives the protein CATTDSHYGYTF.

V is TRBV12-2 and J is TRBJ2-7; the D call TRBD1 from the table was never checked on the DNA. TRBV12-2 constitutes a pseudogene. CDR3 size: 16 residues. CDR3 protein: CASRLEGQGPTGEQYF. As DNA, the CDR3 is TGTGCAAGTCGCTTAGAAGGACAGGGCCCTACCGGGGAGCAGTACTTC.

The gene calls are TRBV27 and TRBJ2-7, with 7 bases aligning to TRBD1. Germline values: CDR1 MNHEY, CDR2 SMNVEV (reference sequence). This CDR3 is built from 13 residues. Germline trimming cut 0 bases from V and 5 bases from J; bases unmatched to any gene: 1. The CDR3 loop reads CASSLSGGHEQYF. The CDR3 DNA follows: TGTGCCAGCAGTTTATCAGGGGGCCACGAGCAGTACTTC.

V gene TRBV27 combines with J gene TRBJ2-5; D may be TRBD1 or TRBD2 (5 bases each). The DNA end is more similar to TRBJ2-7, so the J call may be wrong. The CDR3 is 13 residues long. Germline lookup yields CDR1 MNHEY and CDR2 SMNVEV (reference sequence). DNA for the CDR3: TGTGCCAGCAGCCTAGGGGCGGGTTACGAGCAGTACTTC. It translates to CASSLGAGYEQYF.

The J gene is TRBJ2-1, the V gene TRBV9; 7 bases line up with TRBD1. Germline V gives CDR1 SGDLS, CDR2 YYNGEE. V lost 4 bases and J lost 5; bases outside the gene matches: 6. The length of the CDR3 is 14 residues. The CDR3 is CASSLWTGNNEQFF. The CDR3 nucleotides are TGTGCCAGCAGCCTCTGGACAGGCAACAATGAGCAGTTCTTC. The full variable domain, in which reference TRBV9 and TRBJ2-1 provide the parts outside the CDR3, is DSGVTQTPKHLITATGQRVTLRCSPRSGDLSVYWYQQSLDQGLQFLIQYYNGEERAKGNILERFSAQQFPDLHSELNLSSLELGDSALYFCASSLWTGNNEQFFGPGTRLTVL.

Only a few counts were recorded for this clone. This chain uses TRBV6-6 with TRBJ2-2; TRBD1 might be the D (6 bases). CDR1 and CDR2 from the germline V gene are MNHNY and SVGAGI (reference sequence). V shed 4 bases and J shed 3 bases, with 9 bases lying between them. The CDR3 sequence is 14 residues long. The CDR3 sequence: CASSSDSYTGELFF. CDR3 bases: TGTGCCAGCAGTTCGGACAGCTACACCGGGGAGCTGTTTTTT.

In its sample, this clone was seen once. The rearrangement joins TRBV6-6 to TRBJ1-5; tentatively, D is TRBD1 (5 bases). This CDR3 has 15 amino acids. Trimming pared 6 bases from V and 6 bases from J, leaving 18 bases between. The germline CDR1 and CDR2 sequences are MNHNY and SVGAGI (reference sequence). The CDR3 coding sequence is TGTGCCAGCAGAACGTACGGGGGAGTTAGTCAGCCCCAGCATTTT. Its translation is CASRTYGGVSQPQHF.

V usage is TRBV6-4 and J usage is TRBJ2-1; TRBD1 matches 9 bases. V lost 5 bases and J lost 3; bases outside the gene matches: 8. Germline CDR1 is MRHNA and CDR2 is SNTAGT. The CDR3 runs 16 residues. DNA for the CDR3: TGTGCCAGCAGTCGGACAGGGGCCGCTGGCTACAATGAGCAGTTCTTC. The encoded protein is CASSRTGAAGYNEQFF.

The chain employs TRBV7-8 and TRBJ2-7; 8 positions match TRBD1. CDR1 SGHVS and CDR2 FQNEAQ come from the germline V gene. With V trimmed by 3 bases and J by 0 bases, 1 base remained unmatched. There are 14 residues in the CDR3. CDR3 in amino acids: CASSFTGGSYEQYF. In DNA form, the CDR3 reads TGTGCCAGCAGCTTTACAGGGGGCTCCTACGAGCAGTACTTC.

DNA for the CDR3: TGTGCCAGTAGTTTGACATCCTCCTACGAGCAGTACTTC. Translation: CASSLTSSYEQYF. V is TRBV19 and J is TRBJ2-5; no reliable D call. The J call may be mistaken, given a closer DNA end match to TRBJ2-7. Germline V gene lookup returns CDR1 LNHDA and CDR2 SQIVND (reference sequence). The CDR3 is made up of 13 amino acids.

The chain has TRBV28 and TRBJ2-1; possible D gene TRBD2, 5 bases. The length of the CDR3 is 12 residues. The germline V gene has CDR1 MDHEN and CDR2 SYDVKM. Trimming took off 5 bases at V and 10 bases at J, with 12 bases between the two ends. The CDR3 nucleotides read TGTGCCAGCAGTCCTTCTAGCTTCGAGCAGTTCTTC. This gives the protein CASSPSSFEQFF. The full variable domain, rest sourced from reference TRBV28 and TRBJ2-1, is DVKVTQSSRYLVKRTGEKVFLECVQDMDHENMFWYRQDPGLGLRLIYFSYDVKMKEKGDIPEGYSVSREKKERFSLILESASTNQTSMYLCASSPSSFEQFFGPGTRLTVL.

The table lists this clone with a few counts. The chain couples TRBV27 to TRBJ1-5; D gene unclear. V lost 3 bases, J lost 0 bases, and 9 bases lay in between. Germline V CDR1 and CDR2: MNHEY, SMNVEV (reference sequence). The CDR3 has 15 residues. The CDR3 protein is CASSFGVNSNQPQHF. The CDR3 DNA follows: TGTGCCAGCAGTTTTGGAGTAAATAGCAATCAGCCCCAGCATTTT.

The chain recombines TRBV5-6 with TRBJ2-7; D is ambiguous. The CDR3 is 14 amino acids. CDR1 is SGHDT and CDR2 is YYEEEE in the germline V gene. The ends were cut back, 0 bases at V and 6 bases at J, with 13 bases in the middle. The DNA of the CDR3 is TGTGCCAGCAGCTTGGAGAGGCGTAACGCCGAGCAGTACTTC. Encoded protein: CASSLERRNAEQYF. Based on the CDR3 plus reference TRBV5-6 and TRBJ2-7, the full variable domain is DAGVTQSPTHLIKTRGQQVTLRCSPKSGHDTVSWYQQALGQGPQFIFQYYEEEERQRGNFPDRFSGHQFPNYSSELNVNALLLGDSALYLCASSLERRNAEQYFGPGTRLTVT.

The chain employs TRBV27 and TRBJ2-1; 8 nucleotides agree with TRBD2. V trimming: 8 bases; J trimming: 7 bases; junction bases outside the gene matches: 4. The CDR3 sequence is 12 residues long. The germline V gene encodes CDR1 MNHEY and CDR2 SMNVEV (reference sequence). CDR3 nucleotide sequence: TGTGCCAGCCTCGGGACTAGGAATGAGCAGTTCTTC. It yields the protein CASLGTRNEQFF.

The gene calls are TRBV15 and TRBJ2-2; D perhaps matches TRBD1 (5 bases). Trimming removed 5 bases at V and 6 bases at J, with 7 bases between. The CDR3 sequence is 12 residues long. In germline, CDR1 is LNHNV, CDR2 YYDKDF (reference sequence). The CDR3 spells CATSPTAGELFF. CDR3 bases: TGTGCCACCAGCCCGACAGCCGGGGAGCTGTTTTTT.